This T cell receptor (beta chain) was obtained from a study of cytomegalovirus exposure and HLA in healthy donors. The CDR3 length is 14 residues. The germline V and J ends were trimmed by 5 bases and 9 bases, with 17 bases remaining between them. Germline CDR1 SGHAT, CDR2 FQNNGV. Note on this clone: The antigen is not known.

Nominal health characterized the donors when sampled, though unrecorded immune exposures were likely. Study-level findings and limits: Data from an earlier analysis indicated that most TCR beta V segments were productive either about 90% or about 30% of the time. Upon later analysis, TCR association rates were observed to vary by HLA locus, being highest for DRB1 and lowest for HLA-C.

The study ran its PCR with 60 Vbeta and 13 Jbeta primers. The assay was immunoSEQ multiplex PCR, and TCRdb's table has in-frame clones only and misses some. The table shows some 150,000 clones, with around 79% occurring only once. The source is a woman in her twenties or thirties in good health and CMV-seronegative. The sample comprised PBMCs. This chain joins TRBV11-2 and TRBJ2-1, with a tentative D call TRBD2 (7 bases). The CDR3 here is CASSRLRGGGEQFF. The CDR3 nucleotides read TGTGCCAGCAGCCGACTTAGGGGGGGAGGTGAGCAGTTCTTC.